The present entry profiles one TCR beta chain with its context. The antigen is unknown. These data originate in a study of OX40 agonist ivuxolimab in advanced cancers. In the study overall: Dose-escalation patients were diagnosed with hepatocellular carcinoma, melanoma, renal cell cancer or head and neck cancer.

Sequenced by immunoSEQ multiplex PCR; TCRdb stores in-frame clones only, minus some. The table has fewer than 90,000 clones, roughly nine tenths seen once. From germline, CDR1 is SGHNT and CDR2 YENEEA. The J segment lost 7 bases and the V segment lost 5 bases, leaving 13 bases of the junction unmatched. The CDR3 contains 15 residues. General observations from the study: Clonal expansion was seen in CD4+ and CD8+ blood T cells by week 6 at 0.1 to 3.0 mg/kg. CD4+ T cells averaged fewer expanded clones than CD8+ T cells. Expanded peripheral T cells had an undetermined antigen specificity.

The genes are TRBV11-3 and TRBJ2-7, with 8 bases identical to TRBD2. The sequences come from CD4+ or CD8+ T cells sorted from blood, collected in a trial of the OX40 agonist ivuxolimab. The sequence was collected from an adult with an advanced solid tumor such as melanoma, head and neck, liver or kidney cancer. CDR3 region: CASSPSALAGGEQYF. Written as DNA, the CDR3 is TGTGCCAGCAGCCCTAGTGCGCTAGCGGGCGGTGAGCAGTACTTC.